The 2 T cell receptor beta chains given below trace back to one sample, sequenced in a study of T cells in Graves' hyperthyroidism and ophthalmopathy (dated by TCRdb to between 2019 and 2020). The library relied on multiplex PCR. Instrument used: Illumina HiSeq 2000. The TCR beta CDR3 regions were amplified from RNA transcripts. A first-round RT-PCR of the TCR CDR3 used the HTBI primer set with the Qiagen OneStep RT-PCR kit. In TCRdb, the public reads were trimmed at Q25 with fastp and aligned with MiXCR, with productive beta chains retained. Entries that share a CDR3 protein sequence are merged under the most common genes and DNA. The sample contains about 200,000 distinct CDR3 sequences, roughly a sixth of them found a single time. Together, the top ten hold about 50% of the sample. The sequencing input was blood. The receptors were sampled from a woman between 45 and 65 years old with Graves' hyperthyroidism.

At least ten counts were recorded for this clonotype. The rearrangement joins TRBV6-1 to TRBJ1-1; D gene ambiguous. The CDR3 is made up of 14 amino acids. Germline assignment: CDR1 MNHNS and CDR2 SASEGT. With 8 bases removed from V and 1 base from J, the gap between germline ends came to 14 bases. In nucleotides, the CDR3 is TGTGCCAGCGCTCGCTTGGACTGGAACACTGAAGCTTTCTTT. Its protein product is CASARLDWNTEAFF.

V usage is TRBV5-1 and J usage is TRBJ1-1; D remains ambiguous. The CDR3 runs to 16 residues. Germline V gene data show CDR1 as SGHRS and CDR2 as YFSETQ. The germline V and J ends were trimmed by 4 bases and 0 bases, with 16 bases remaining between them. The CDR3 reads CASSPRPGPLNTEAFF. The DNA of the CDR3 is TGCGCCAGCAGCCCCCGACCAGGACCGCTGAACACTGAAGCTTTCTTT.